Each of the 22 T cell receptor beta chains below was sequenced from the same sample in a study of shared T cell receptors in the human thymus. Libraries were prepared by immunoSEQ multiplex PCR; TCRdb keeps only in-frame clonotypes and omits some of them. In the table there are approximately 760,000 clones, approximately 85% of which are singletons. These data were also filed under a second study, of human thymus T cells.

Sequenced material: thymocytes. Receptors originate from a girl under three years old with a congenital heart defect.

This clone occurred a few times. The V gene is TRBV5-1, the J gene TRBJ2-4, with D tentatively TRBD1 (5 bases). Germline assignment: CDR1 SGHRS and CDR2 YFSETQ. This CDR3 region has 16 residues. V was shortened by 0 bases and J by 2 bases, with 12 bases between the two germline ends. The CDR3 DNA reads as TGCGCCAGCAGCTTGGGGCAGGGAATAACCAAAAACATTCAGTACTTC. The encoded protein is CASSLGQGITKNIQYF.

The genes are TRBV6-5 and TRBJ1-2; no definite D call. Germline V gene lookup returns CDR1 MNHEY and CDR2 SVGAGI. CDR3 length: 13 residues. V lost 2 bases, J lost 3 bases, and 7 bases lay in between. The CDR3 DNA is TGTGCCAGCAGTTACGGGAGGGACTATGGCTACACCTTC. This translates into CASSYGRDYGYTF.

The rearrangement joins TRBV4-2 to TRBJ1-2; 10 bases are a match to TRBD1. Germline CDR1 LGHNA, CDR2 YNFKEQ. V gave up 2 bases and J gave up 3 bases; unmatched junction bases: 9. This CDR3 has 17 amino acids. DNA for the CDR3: TGTGCCAGCAGCCAAAGGGGTGGGACAGGGGAGGACTATGGCTACACCTTC. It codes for CASSQRGGTGEDYGYTF.

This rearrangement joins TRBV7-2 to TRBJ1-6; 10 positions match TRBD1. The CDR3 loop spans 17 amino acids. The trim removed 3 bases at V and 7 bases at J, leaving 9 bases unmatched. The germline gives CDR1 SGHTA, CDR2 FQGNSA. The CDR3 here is CASSFLPPGQGNSPLHF. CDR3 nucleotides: TGTGCCAGCAGCTTTCTACCTCCGGGACAGGGGAATTCACCCCTCCACTTT.

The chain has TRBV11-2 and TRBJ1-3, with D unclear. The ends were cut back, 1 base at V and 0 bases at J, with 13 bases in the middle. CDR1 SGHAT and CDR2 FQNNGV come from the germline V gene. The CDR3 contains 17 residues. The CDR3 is CASSLGLYPSSGNTIYF. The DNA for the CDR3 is TGTGCCAGCAGCTTAGGGTTGTACCCCAGCTCTGGAAACACCATATATTTT.

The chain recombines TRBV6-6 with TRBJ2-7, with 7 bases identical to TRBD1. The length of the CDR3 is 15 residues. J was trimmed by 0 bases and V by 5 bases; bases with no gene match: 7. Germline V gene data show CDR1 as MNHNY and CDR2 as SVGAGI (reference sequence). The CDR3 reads CASSVTGQFSYEQYF. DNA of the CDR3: TGTGCCAGCAGTGTCACGGGACAGTTCTCCTACGAGCAGTACTTC.

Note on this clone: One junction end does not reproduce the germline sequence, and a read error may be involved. CDR3 amino acids: CASSLHTEAFF. The CDR3 DNA follows: TGTGCCAGCAGTCTCCACACCGAAGCTTTCTTT. This chain uses TRBV11-2 with TRBJ1-1; no firm D call. The CDR3 is made up of 11 amino acids. Germline loops: CDR1 SGHAT, CDR2 FQNNGV.

The CDR3 DNA reads TGTGCCAGTAGTATCACCCTCCAACAGGGGTGGAAGACCCAGTACTTC. This encodes CASSITLQQGWKTQYF. The chain uses TRBV19 and TRBJ2-5, with 7 bases matching TRBD1. Germline CDR1 reads LNHDA; CDR2 reads SQIVND (reference sequence). V trimming: 3 bases; J trimming: 6 bases; junction bases outside the gene matches: 13. The CDR3 covers 16 residues.

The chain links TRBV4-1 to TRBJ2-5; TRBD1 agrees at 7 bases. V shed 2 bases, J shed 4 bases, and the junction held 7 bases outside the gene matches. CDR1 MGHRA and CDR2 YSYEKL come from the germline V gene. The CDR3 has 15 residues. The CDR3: CASSQRWTGAETQYF. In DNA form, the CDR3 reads TGCGCCAGCAGCCAACGCTGGACAGGAGCAGAGACCCAGTACTTC.

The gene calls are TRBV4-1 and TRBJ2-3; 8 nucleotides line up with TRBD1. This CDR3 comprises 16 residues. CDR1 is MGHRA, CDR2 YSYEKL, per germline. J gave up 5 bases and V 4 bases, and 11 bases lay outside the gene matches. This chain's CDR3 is CASSRYRTGNRDTQYF. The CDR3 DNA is TGCGCCAGCAGCCGATATCGGACAGGGAACAGAGATACGCAGTATTTT.

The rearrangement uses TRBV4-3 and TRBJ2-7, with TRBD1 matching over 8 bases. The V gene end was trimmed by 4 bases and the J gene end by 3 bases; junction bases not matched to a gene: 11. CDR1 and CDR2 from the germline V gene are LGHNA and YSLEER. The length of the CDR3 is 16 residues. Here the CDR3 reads CASSRATGQANYEQYF. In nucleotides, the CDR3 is TGCGCCAGCAGCCGAGCTACGGGACAGGCAAACTACGAGCAGTACTTC.

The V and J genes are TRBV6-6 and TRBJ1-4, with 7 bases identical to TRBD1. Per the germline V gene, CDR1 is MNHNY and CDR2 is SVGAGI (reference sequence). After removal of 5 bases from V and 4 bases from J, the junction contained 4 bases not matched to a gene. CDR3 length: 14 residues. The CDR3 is CASSRGTVNEKLFF. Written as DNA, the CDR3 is TGTGCCAGCAGTCGAGGGACAGTTAATGAAAAACTGTTTTTT.

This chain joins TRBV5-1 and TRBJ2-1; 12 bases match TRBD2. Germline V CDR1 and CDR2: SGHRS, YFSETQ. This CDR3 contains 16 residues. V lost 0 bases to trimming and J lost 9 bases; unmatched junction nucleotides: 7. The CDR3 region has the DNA TGCGCCAGCAGCTTGGACACTAGCGGGGGGCCTGGTGAGCAGTTCTTC. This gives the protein CASSLDTSGGPGEQFF. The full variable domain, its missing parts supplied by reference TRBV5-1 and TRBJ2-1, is KAGVTQTPRYLIKTRGQQVTLSCSPISGHRSVSWYQQTPGQGLQFLFEYFSETQRNKGNFPGRFSGRQFSNSRSEMNVSTLELGDSALYLCASSLDTSGGPGEQFFGPGTRLTVL.

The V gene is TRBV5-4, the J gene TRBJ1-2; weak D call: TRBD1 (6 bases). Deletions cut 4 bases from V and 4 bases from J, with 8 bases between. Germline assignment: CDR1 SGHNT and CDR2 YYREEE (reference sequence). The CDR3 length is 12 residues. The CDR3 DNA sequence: TGTGCCAGCAGCATGGACAGCTATGGCTACACCTTC. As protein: CASSMDSYGYTF. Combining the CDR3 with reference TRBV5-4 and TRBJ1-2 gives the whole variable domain ETGVTQSPTHLIKTRGQQVTLRCSSQSGHNTVSWYQQALGQGPQFIFQYYREEENGRGNFPPRFSGLQFPNYSSELNVNALELDDSALYLCASSMDSYGYTFGSGTRLTVV.

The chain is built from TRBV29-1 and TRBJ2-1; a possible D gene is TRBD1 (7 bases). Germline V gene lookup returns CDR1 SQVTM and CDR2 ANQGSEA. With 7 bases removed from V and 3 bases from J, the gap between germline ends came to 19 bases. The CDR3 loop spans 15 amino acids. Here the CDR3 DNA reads TGCAGCGACGTCACCGCCAGGGGGGACTACAATGAGCAGTTCTTC. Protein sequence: CSDVTARGDYNEQFF.

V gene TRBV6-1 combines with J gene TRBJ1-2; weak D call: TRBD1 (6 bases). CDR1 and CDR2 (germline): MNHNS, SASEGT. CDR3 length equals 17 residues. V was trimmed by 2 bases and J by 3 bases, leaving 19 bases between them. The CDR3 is CASSELADRDQYYGYTF. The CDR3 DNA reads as TGTGCCAGCAGTGAACTAGCGGACAGAGACCAATACTATGGCTACACCTTC.

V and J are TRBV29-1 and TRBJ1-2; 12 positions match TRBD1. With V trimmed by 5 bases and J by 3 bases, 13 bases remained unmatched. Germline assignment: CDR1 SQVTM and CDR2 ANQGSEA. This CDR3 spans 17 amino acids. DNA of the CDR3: TGCAGCGTTCAAACCGGGACAGGGGGCCCAAGGGACTATGGCTACACCTTC. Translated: CSVQTGTGGPRDYGYTF.

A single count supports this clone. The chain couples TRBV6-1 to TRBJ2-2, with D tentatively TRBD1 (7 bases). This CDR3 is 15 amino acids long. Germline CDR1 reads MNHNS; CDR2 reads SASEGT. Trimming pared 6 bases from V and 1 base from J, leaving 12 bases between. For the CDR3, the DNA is TGTGCCAGCAGGGGGGGACAGCTGAACACCGGGGAGCTGTTTTTT. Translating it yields CASRGGQLNTGELFF.

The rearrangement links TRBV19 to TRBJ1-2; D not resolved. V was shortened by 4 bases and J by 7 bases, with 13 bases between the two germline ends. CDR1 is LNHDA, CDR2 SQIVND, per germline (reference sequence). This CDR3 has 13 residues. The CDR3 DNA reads TGTGCCAGTAGTACCCTCGTCCCCTGTGGCTACACCTTC. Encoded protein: CASSTLVPCGYTF.

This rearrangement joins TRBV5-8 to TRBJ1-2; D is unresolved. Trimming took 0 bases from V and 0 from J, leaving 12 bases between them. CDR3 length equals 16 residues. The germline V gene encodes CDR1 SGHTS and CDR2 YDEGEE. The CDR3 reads CASSLVEESANYGYTF. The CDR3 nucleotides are TGTGCCAGCAGCTTGGTCGAGGAATCAGCTAACTATGGCTACACCTTC.

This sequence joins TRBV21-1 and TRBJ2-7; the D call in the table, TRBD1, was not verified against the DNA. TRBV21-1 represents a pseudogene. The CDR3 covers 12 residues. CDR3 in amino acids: CALRRGSYEQYF. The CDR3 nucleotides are TGTGCCCTCAGAAGGGGCTCTTACGAGCAGTACTTC.

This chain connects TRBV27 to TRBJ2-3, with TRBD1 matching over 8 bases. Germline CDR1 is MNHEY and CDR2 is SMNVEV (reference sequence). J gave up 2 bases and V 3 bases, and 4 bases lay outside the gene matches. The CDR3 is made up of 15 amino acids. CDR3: CASSFQGQDTDTQYF. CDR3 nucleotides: TGTGCCAGCAGTTTCCAGGGACAGGACACAGATACGCAGTATTTT.